The sequence of this TCR beta chain was determined in a study of blood T cell repertoires in COVID-19 (dated by TCRdb to between 2020 and 2021). Broadly, across the study: Samples from collaborators originated in the United States, Italy and Spain and spanned both the acute and convalescent phases of COVID-19. Where HLA class I and class II types were available, the types were taken from metadata supplied by the sample provider, not from assay-based typing. The prospective study material was composed of cDNA or gDNA derived from T cells, B-cell-depleted T cells, or PBMCs. Deeply sampled blood TCRbeta repertoires from subjects exposed to, actively infected with, or recovered from COVID-19 were included in the dataset. Samples came from the ongoing ImmuneRACE study (first 160 participants) plus 1,254 subjects from 6 global collaborators. The repertoires were released in a freely available public database meant as a resource for research on the immune response to SARS-CoV-2. Nearly every sample came with metadata listing a de-identified subject ID, COVID-19 status, age in years and sex. What the authors observed across the whole study: Clinical and demographic metadata were provided uncurated, with the amount varying by source and participant.

Each collaborating institution followed its own protocols to collect whole blood in K2EDTA tubes. For TCRbeta analysis, collaborators shipped samples as frozen whole blood, isolated PBMCs, or DNA extracted from either of those sample types. V is cut by 2 bases and J by 15 bases, and the space between the germline ends is 14 bases. Sequences SEHNR (CDR1) and FQNEAQ (CDR2) are obtained from the germline V gene (reference sequence). The CDR3 spans 13 residues, from the cysteine through the phenylalanine. Solely the CDR3 DNA is kept, with 39 bases framed from the first base. TCRbeta CDR3 regions were amplified from genomic DNA using the immunoSEQ Assay, a bias-controlled multiplex PCR. Turning to the authors' computational methods: The number of nucleated cells in each sample was estimated from the amplification of reference gene primers within the assay. To quantify the absolute abundance of each unique TCRbeta CDR3 rearrangement, sequence reads were collapsed and filtered. For each sample, productive Simpson clonality was calculated by taking the square root of Simpson's diversity index across productive rearrangements. TCRdb stores this immuneACCESS table with in-frame sequences only. Part of the clones is absent; in the studies checked, under half of the shortfall reflects unresolved V genes, and no reason is known for the rest. The D gene and trimming were derived from the DNA, and the V and J assignments and clone size from that table. This sample is represented by fewer than 350,000 clones; roughly 86% of them were singletons. The ten largest account for more than 7.5% of the sample.

Of note for this clone: Its antigen is currently not known. Nothing much larger sits one base from this clone, and base qualities are not available.

Rearrangement joined TRBV7-9 to TRBJ1-6; no D gene call is confident. The origin of this receptor is a young man with active or convalescent COVID-19. Sequenced input: peripheral blood. The nucleotide sequence reads as follows: TGTGCCAGCAGCTTACGGGGATTAGAACACCTCCACTTT. Its protein product is CASSLRGLEHLHF.